One and the same sample provided the 29 T cell receptor beta chains below, sequenced in a study of CD8 T cells in Susac syndrome (dated by TCRdb to between 2019 and 2020). The library relied on the immunoSEQ multiplex PCR assay. RNA was extracted using the RNeasy kit, and about 0.45 to 1 microgram was reverse transcribed with random hexamers. Starting from the raw public reads, TCRdb applied fastp trimming at Q25, assembled clones with MiXCR and retained in-frame beta chains. Every entry covers one CDR3 protein and lists the most common genes and DNA from its rows. The sample table lists 160,000 or so distinct CDR3 sequences, approximately 96% of them with a count of one. The ten largest clones capture 0.15% to 0.2% of the sample. The specimen sequenced was CD8+ T cells from PBMCs. These TCRs come from a human donor with multiple sclerosis.

In its sample, this clonotype was seen once. The V call is TRBV4-1, the J call TRBJ2-7; D is uncertain. CDR1 and CDR2 from the germline V gene are MGHRA and YSYEKL. CDR3 length: 12 amino acids. V was trimmed by 0 bases and J by 6 bases, leaving 6 bases between them. The CDR3 loop reads CASSQDPLEQYF. The CDR3 region has the DNA TGCGCCAGCAGCCAAGATCCCCTCGAGCAGTACTTC.

The chain employs TRBV5-1 and TRBJ2-7; D might be TRBD2 (6 bases). Trimming took 3 bases from V and 3 from J, leaving 10 bases between them. This CDR3 contains 13 residues. Looked up from germline, CDR1 is SGHRS and CDR2 is YFSETQ. The CDR3, as DNA: TGCGCCAGCAGCTCGGGGGAATACTACGAGCAGTACTTC. Translating it yields CASSSGEYYEQYF.

The chain has TRBV6-4 and TRBJ2-3; TRBD1 matches 10 bases. Germline V gene lookup returns CDR1 MRHNA and CDR2 SNTAGT. CDR3 length: 14 amino acids. V gave up 2 bases and J gave up 6 bases; unmatched junction bases: 2. In DNA, the CDR3 is TGTGCCAGCAGTGACCCGGGACAGGGGGATACGCAGTATTTT. Residues: CASSDPGQGDTQYF.

The chain couples TRBV18 to TRBJ1-3; no clear D. The germline CDR1 and CDR2 sequences are KGHSH and LQKENI. V was clipped by 2 bases and J by 0 bases, with 14 bases between them. The length of the CDR3 is 17 residues. The CDR3 spells CASSPSGPTDSGNTIYF. CDR3 in DNA: TGTGCCAGCTCACCATCTGGTCCGACCGACTCTGGAAACACCATATATTTT.

The chain has TRBV29-1 and TRBJ1-2, with D maybe TRBD1 (6 bases). The germline gives CDR1 SQVTM, CDR2 ANQGSEA. The V gene lost 7 bases and the J gene lost 2 bases, with 14 bases spanning the gap. The CDR3 extends over 13 amino acids. In DNA, the CDR3 is TGCAGCGGTTTTGGGGGCGAAAACTATGGCTACACCTTC. The encoded protein is CSGFGGENYGYTF.

The chain combines TRBV15 with TRBJ2-3; 10 bases are a match to TRBD2. V dropped 4 bases and J dropped 0; count of bases not matched to a gene: 4. Germline assignment: CDR1 LNHNV and CDR2 YYDKDF (reference sequence). The CDR3 is 16 residues long. The CDR3: CATSTSGGGSTDTQYF. The CDR3 DNA sequence: TGTGCCACCAGCACCAGCGGGGGGGGGAGCACAGATACGCAGTATTTT.

This clonotype was found once. CDR3 DNA: TGTGCCAACCGACCCAGCCCGGACTACTACTACACAGATACGCAGTATTTT. Its translation is CANRPSPDYYYTDTQYF. This chain connects TRBV6-2 or TRBV6-3 to TRBJ2-3, with D possibly being TRBD2 (6 bases). V shed 10 bases and J shed 2 bases, with 25 bases lying between them. The CDR3 extends over 17 amino acids. From germline, CDR1 is MNHEY and CDR2 SVGEGT.

The rearrangement links TRBV2 to TRBJ2-7; TRBD2 matches at 9 bases. CDR1 is SNHLY, CDR2 FYNNEI, per germline. J lost 1 base, V lost 4 bases, and 8 bases had no gene match. This CDR3 has 16 residues. CDR3 residues: CASSGQVTSGSYEQYF. The CDR3 DNA sequence: TGTGCCAGCAGTGGACAGGTGACTAGCGGATCCTACGAGCAGTACTTC.

Here the CDR3 DNA reads TGCAGCGTTGTACCGGACGTCTCTGGAAACACCATATATTTT. Protein sequence: CSVVPDVSGNTIYF. V usage is TRBV29-1 and J usage is TRBJ1-3; D gene unclear. V gave up 4 bases and J gave up 0 bases, with 10 bases separating them. Germline V CDR1 and CDR2: SQVTM, ANQGSEA. The CDR3 extends over 14 amino acids.

The CDR3: CASRAREDRGPYEQYF. DNA of the CDR3: TGTGCCAGCAGAGCAAGAGAGGACAGGGGCCCCTACGAGCAGTACTTC. V is TRBV6-1 and J is TRBJ2-7, with TRBD1 identical over 9 bases. Trimming took 6 bases from V and 2 from J; bases not matched to a gene: 11. The CDR3 is made up of 16 amino acids. The germline V gene has CDR1 MNHNS and CDR2 SASEGT.

The chain couples TRBV5-1 to TRBJ2-7, with D unresolved. This CDR3 has 14 residues. In germline, CDR1 is SGHRS, CDR2 YFSETQ. Trimming cost V 0 bases and J 2 bases, with 9 bases left between them. The CDR3 sequence: CASSLGDPTYEQYF. The CDR3 coding sequence is TGCGCCAGCAGCTTGGGGGATCCCACCTACGAGCAGTACTTC.

This chain connects TRBV29-1 to TRBJ2-1; D perhaps matches TRBD2 (6 bases). Germline lookup yields CDR1 SQVTM and CDR2 ANQGSEA. This CDR3 is built from 14 residues. V lost 4 bases and J 10 bases, leaving 20 bases between the germline ends. The CDR3 loop reads CSVAGGVGVTEQFF. Here the CDR3 DNA reads TGCAGCGTTGCTGGCGGGGTGGGGGTAACCGAGCAGTTCTTC.

V is TRBV30 and J is TRBJ1-2; D may be TRBD1 (6 bases). The germline gives CDR1 GTSNPN, CDR2 SVGIG (reference sequence). There are 13 residues in the CDR3. Trimming shortened V by 2 bases and J by 6 bases, and 13 bases separated the two germline ends. The chain's CDR3 is CAWSQGGMDGYTF. The CDR3 coding sequence is TGTGCCTGGAGTCAAGGGGGGATGGATGGCTACACCTTC.

The chain has TRBV5-8 and TRBJ2-7; 7 positions match TRBD2. J gave up 1 base and V 2 bases, and 3 bases lay outside the gene matches. Germline V CDR1 and CDR2: SGHTS, YDEGEE. This CDR3 is 14 amino acids long. DNA of the CDR3: TGTGCCAGCAGCTTCCGACTAGCATCCTACGAGCAGTACTTC. As protein: CASSFRLASYEQYF.

The J gene is TRBJ2-3, the V gene TRBV29-1, with no clear D. This CDR3 has 13 amino acids. From germline, CDR1 is SQVTM and CDR2 ANQGSEA. The V gene lost 5 bases and the J gene lost 1 base, with 10 bases spanning the gap. The CDR3 spells CSVPTTRTDTQYF. Written as DNA, the CDR3 is TGCAGCGTTCCAACGACCCGCACAGATACGCAGTATTTT.

This rearrangement joins TRBV29-1 to TRBJ2-3; D uncertain. Germline CDR1 reads SQVTM; CDR2 reads ANQGSEA. Trimming took 5 bases from V and 4 from J, leaving 4 bases between them. CDR3 length: 10 amino acids. In nucleotides, the CDR3 is TGCAGCGTTTTAGCAGATACGCAGTATTTT. Translating gives CSVLADTQYF.

The chain has TRBV5-1 and TRBJ1-1; D is perhaps TRBD1 (5 bases). V lost 5 bases to trimming and J lost 0 bases, with 11 bases between them. Germline CDR1 and CDR2: SGHRS and YFSETQ. This CDR3 is built from 14 residues. This chain's CDR3 is CASSPQDMNTEAFF. CDR3 DNA: TGCGCCAGCAGTCCACAGGACATGAACACTGAAGCTTTCTTT. Full variable domain (rest looked up from reference TRBV5-1 and TRBJ1-1): KAGVTQTPRYLIKTRGQQVTLSCSPISGHRSVSWYQQTPGQGLQFLFEYFSETQRNKGNFPGRFSGRQFSNSRSEMNVSTLELGDSALYLCASSPQDMNTEAFFGQGTRLTVV.

V and J are TRBV2 and TRBJ1-1; D gene ambiguous. Between the trimmed V and J ends, which lost 11 bases and 1 base, there was a span of 11 bases. There are 12 residues in the CDR3. CDR1 and CDR2 from the germline V gene are SNHLY and FYNNEI. As DNA, the CDR3 is TGTGCCCTCGGGGTGGGGAACACTGAAGCTTTCTTT. This translates into CALGVGNTEAFF.

DNA of the CDR3: TGTGCCAGCAGTCCTAGCGGGTGGGGGGCCCAGTACTTC. Its protein product is CASSPSGWGAQYF. This chain links TRBV28 with TRBJ2-5; 8 nucleotides agree with TRBD2. The CDR3 sequence is 13 residues long. Per the germline V gene, CDR1 is MDHEN and CDR2 is SYDVKM. V lost 5 bases and J lost 9; bases outside the gene matches: 8.

The rearrangement links TRBV9 to TRBJ2-3; 10 nucleotides agree with TRBD2. J gave up 6 bases and V 8 bases, and 9 bases lay outside the gene matches. The CDR3 runs to 14 residues. Germline loops: CDR1 SGDLS, CDR2 YYNGEE. The DNA of the CDR3 is TGTGCCAGAATTAGCGGGGGGCCTGCGGATACGCAGTATTTT. Protein sequence: CARISGGPADTQYF.

V gene TRBV3-1 combines with J gene TRBJ1-1, with D unresolved. This CDR3 is 18 amino acids long. Germline CDR1 LGHDT, CDR2 YNNKEL (reference sequence). V was shortened by 0 bases and J by 0 bases, with 17 bases between the two germline ends. CDR3 loop: CASSQDPRSEGLNTEAFF. The CDR3 DNA is TGTGCCAGCAGCCAAGATCCCAGGTCCGAGGGCTTGAACACTGAAGCTTTCTTT.

The chain couples TRBV5-4 to TRBJ2-3; D not certain. CDR3 length equals 13 residues. Germline assignment: CDR1 SGHNT and CDR2 YYREEE (reference sequence). The V end lost 4 bases, the J end lost 8 bases, and 14 bases lay between the germline ends. In DNA form, the CDR3 reads TGTGCCAGCAGCGTGAGCCTATTAGGTACGCAGTATTTT. Its protein is CASSVSLLGTQYF.

This sequence joins TRBV7-8 and TRBJ1-5; D remains unclear. CDR3 length: 14 residues. The germline V gene encodes CDR1 SGHVS and CDR2 FQNEAQ. Trimming took off 5 bases at V and 3 bases at J, with 11 bases between the two ends. The CDR3 DNA sequence: TGTGCCAGCAGCCCACGGTTGGACAATCAGCCCCAGCATTTT. The encoded protein is CASSPRLDNQPQHF.

The chain recombines TRBV6-5 with TRBJ2-5; the D gene is possibly TRBD1 (6 bases). V was clipped by 8 bases and J by 5 bases, with 12 bases between them. Germline V gene lookup returns CDR1 MNHEY and CDR2 SVGAGI. This CDR3 has 12 residues. CDR3 sequence: CASQGFGETQYF. As DNA, the CDR3 is TGTGCCAGCCAGGGGTTTGGGGAGACCCAGTACTTC.

The rearrangement links TRBV29-1 to TRBJ1-1; TRBD1 might be the D (5 bases). Germline-derived CDR1 and CDR2 are SQVTM and ANQGSEA. The V end lost 1 base, the J end lost 7 bases, and 10 bases lay between the germline ends. The CDR3 runs 12 residues. CDR3 bases: TGCAGCGTTGAAGGAGGGGCCAGTGAAGCTTTCTTT. This translates into CSVEGGASEAFF.

This clonotype has just one count. The chain is built from TRBV6-6 and TRBJ2-7, with TRBD1 matching 8 bases. The trim removed 5 bases at V and 7 bases at J, leaving 10 bases unmatched. Germline V CDR1 and CDR2: MNHNY, SVGAGI (reference sequence). The CDR3 has 14 residues. CDR3 in amino acids: CASSNWTGTGEQYF. CDR3 DNA sequence: TGTGCCAGCAGTAACTGGACAGGGACGGGTGAGCAGTACTTC.

Only a few counts were recorded for this clonotype. The CDR3 sequence is CSVEDEGTSGRYEQYF. CDR3 DNA: TGCAGCGTTGAAGATGAAGGGACTAGCGGGAGATACGAGCAGTACTTC. J is TRBJ2-7 and V is TRBV29-1; 14 bases line up with TRBD2. The CDR3 has 16 amino acids. CDR1 is SQVTM and CDR2 is ANQGSEA in the germline V gene. The V segment lost 0 bases and the J segment 4 bases; nucleotides outside the gene matches: 5.

The chain carries TRBV27 and TRBJ2-7; D gene ambiguous. Trimming removed 8 bases from V and 4 bases from J, with 12 bases in between. The CDR3 totals 12 residues. CDR1 MNHEY and CDR2 SMNVEV come from the germline V gene (reference sequence). The CDR3: CASGTVRYEQYF. In DNA form, the CDR3 reads TGTGCCAGCGGTACCGTGAGGTACGAGCAGTACTTC.

CDR3 region: CASSLGGSVRNEQFF. Here the CDR3 DNA reads TGTGCCAGCAGTTTAGGCGGGAGCGTCCGGAATGAGCAGTTCTTC. The chain couples TRBV12-3 or TRBV12-4 to TRBJ2-1, with TRBD2 matching over 7 bases. CDR3 length equals 15 residues. The V gene end was trimmed by 1 base and the J gene end by 7 bases; junction bases not matched to a gene: 7.